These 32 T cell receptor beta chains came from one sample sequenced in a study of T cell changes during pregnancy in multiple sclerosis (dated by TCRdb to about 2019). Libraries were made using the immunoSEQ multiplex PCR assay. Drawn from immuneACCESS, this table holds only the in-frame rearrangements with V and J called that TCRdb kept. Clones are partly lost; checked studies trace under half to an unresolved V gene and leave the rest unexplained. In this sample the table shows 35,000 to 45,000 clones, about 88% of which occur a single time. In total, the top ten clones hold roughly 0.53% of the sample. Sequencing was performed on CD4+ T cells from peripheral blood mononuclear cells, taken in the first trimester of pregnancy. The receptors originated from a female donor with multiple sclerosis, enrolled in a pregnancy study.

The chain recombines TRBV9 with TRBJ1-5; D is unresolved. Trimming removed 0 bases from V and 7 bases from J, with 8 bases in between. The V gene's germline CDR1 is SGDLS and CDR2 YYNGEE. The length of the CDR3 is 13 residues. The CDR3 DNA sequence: TGTGCCAGCAGCGTAGCCGAGCGGCAGCCCCAGCATTTT. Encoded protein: CASSVAERQPQHF.

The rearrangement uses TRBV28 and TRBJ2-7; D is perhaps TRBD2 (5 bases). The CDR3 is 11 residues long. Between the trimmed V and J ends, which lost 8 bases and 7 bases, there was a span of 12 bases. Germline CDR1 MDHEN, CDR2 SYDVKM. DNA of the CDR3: TGTGCCAGCTCCCATCGAGGGGAGCAGTACTTC. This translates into CASSHRGEQYF.

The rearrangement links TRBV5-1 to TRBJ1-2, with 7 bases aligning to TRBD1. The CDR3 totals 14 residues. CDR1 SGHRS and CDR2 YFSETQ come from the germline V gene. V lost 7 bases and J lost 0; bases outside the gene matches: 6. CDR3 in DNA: TGCGCCAGCTCATTCGGGACAGCTAACTATGGCTACACCTTC. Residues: CASSFGTANYGYTF.

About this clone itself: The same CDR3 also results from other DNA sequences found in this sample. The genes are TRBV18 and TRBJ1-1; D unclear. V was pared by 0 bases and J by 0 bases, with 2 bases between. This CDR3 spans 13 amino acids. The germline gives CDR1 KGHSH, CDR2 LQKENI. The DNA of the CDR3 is TGTGCCAGCTCACCACCCGTGAACACTGAAGCTTTCTTT. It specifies CASSPPVNTEAFF.

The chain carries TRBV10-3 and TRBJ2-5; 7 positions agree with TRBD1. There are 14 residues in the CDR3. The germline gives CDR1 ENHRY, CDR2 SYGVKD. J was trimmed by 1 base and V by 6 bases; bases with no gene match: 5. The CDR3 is CAISSGQFQETQYF. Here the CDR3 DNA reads TGTGCCATCAGCTCGGGACAGTTCCAAGAGACCCAGTACTTC.

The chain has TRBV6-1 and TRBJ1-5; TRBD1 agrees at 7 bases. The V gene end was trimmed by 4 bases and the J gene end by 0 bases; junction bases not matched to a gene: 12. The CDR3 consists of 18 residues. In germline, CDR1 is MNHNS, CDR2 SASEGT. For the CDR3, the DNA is TGTGCCAGCAGTGGACGACAGGGTGTGAAGGTTAGCAATCAGCCCCAGCATTTT. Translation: CASSGRQGVKVSNQPQHF.

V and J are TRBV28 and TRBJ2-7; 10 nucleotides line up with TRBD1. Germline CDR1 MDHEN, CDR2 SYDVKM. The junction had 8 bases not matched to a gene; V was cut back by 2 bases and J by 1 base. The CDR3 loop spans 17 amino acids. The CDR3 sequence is CASSLRPGQGNSYEQYF. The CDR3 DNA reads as TGTGCCAGCAGTTTAAGACCGGGACAGGGGAATTCCTACGAGCAGTACTTC.

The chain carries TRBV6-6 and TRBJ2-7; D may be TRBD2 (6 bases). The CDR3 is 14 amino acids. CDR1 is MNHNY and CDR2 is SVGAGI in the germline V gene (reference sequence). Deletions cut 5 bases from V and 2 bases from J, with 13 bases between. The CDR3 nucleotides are TGTGCCAGCAGTAAACCGGGACTGCCCTACGAGCAGTACTTC. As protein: CASSKPGLPYEQYF.

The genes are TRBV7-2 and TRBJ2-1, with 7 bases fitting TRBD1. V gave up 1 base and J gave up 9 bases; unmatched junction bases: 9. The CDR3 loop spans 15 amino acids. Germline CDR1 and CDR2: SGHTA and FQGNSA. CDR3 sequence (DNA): TGTGCCAGCAGCTTAGGCCCAGGGGGTCATGGTGAGCAGTTCTTC. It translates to CASSLGPGGHGEQFF.

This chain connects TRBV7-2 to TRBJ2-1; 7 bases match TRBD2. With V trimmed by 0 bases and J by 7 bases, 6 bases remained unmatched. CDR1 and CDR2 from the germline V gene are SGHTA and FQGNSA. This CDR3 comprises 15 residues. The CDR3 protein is CASSLASGTQNEQFF. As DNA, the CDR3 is TGTGCCAGCAGCTTAGCCAGCGGGACCCAGAATGAGCAGTTCTTC.

The CDR3 DNA reads as TGTGCCAGCAGGTACGGGACAGCGAACACTGAAGCTTTCTTT. Amino acids: CASRYGTANTEAFF. This chain connects TRBV6-6 to TRBJ1-1; 7 bases are shared with TRBD1. Germline CDR1 is MNHNY and CDR2 is SVGAGI (reference sequence). This CDR3 spans 14 amino acids. The J segment lost 1 base and the V segment lost 6 bases, leaving 5 bases of the junction unmatched.

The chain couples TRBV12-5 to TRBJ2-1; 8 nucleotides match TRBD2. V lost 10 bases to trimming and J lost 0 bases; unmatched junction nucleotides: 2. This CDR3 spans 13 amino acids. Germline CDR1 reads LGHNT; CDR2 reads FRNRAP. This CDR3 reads CAIGTSSYNEQFF. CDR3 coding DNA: TGTGCTATTGGGACTAGCTCCTACAATGAGCAGTTCTTC.

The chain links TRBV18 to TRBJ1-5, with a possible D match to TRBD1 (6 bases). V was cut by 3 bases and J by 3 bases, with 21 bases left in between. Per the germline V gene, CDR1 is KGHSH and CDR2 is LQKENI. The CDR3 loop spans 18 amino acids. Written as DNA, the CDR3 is TGTGCCAGCTCACCCCAAAACCTCCGGACAGCCAACAATCAGCCCCAGCATTTT. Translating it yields CASSPQNLRTANNQPQHF. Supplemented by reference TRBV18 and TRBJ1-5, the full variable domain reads NAGVMQNPRHLVRRRGQEARLRCSPMKGHSHVYWYRQLPEEGLKFMVYLQKENIIDESGMPKERFSAEFPKEGPSILRIQQVVRGDSAAYFCASSPQNLRTANNQPQHFGDGTRLSIL.

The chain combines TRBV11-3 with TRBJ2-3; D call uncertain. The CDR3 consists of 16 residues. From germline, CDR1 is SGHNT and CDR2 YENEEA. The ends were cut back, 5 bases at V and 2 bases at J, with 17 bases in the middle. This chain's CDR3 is CASSPSDDSYTDTQYF. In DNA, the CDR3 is TGTGCCAGCAGCCCCAGCGACGACTCATACACAGATACGCAGTATTTT.

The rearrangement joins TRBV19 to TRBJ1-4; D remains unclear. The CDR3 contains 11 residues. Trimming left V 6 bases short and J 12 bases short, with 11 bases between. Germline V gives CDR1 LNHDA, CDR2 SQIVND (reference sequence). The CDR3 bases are TGTGCCAGTAGGGTTGACGGGGAACTGTTTTTT. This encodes CASRVDGELFF.

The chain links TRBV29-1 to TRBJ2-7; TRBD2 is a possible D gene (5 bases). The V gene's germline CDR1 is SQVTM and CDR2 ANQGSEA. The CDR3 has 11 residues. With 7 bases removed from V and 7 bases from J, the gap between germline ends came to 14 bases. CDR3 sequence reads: CSARTSGEQYF. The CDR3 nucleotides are TGCAGCGCTAGGACTTCGGGGGAGCAGTACTTC.

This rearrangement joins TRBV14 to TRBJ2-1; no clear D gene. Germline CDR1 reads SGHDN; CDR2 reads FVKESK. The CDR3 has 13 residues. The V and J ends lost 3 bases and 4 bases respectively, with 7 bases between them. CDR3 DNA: TGTGCCAGCAGCCAGCGGCAGTACAATGAGCAGTTCTTC. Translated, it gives CASSQRQYNEQFF.

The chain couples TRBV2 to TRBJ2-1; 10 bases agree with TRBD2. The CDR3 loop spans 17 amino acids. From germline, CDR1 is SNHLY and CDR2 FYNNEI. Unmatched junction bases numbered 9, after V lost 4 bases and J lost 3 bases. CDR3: CASSGTLAGRNYNEQFF. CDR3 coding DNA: TGTGCCAGCAGTGGGACACTAGCGGGACGCAACTACAATGAGCAGTTCTTC.

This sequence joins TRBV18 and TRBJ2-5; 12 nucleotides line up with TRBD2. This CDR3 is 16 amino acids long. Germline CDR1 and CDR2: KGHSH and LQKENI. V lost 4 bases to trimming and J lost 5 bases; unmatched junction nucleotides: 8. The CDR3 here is CASSQSSGRAEETQYF. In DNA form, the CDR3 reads TGTGCCAGCTCACAATCTAGCGGGAGGGCCGAGGAGACCCAGTACTTC.

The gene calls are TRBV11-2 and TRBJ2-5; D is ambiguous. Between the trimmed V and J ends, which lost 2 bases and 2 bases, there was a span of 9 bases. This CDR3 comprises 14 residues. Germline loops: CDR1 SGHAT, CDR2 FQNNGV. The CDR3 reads CASSLTSRQETQYF. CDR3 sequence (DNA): TGTGCCAGCAGCTTAACGTCGAGACAAGAGACCCAGTACTTC.

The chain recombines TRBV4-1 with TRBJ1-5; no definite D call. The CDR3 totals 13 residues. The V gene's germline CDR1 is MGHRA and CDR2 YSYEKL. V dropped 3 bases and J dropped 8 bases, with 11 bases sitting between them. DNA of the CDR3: TGCGCCAGCAGCCAGGGCATCGTGGAGCCCCAGCATTTT. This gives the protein CASSQGIVEPQHF.

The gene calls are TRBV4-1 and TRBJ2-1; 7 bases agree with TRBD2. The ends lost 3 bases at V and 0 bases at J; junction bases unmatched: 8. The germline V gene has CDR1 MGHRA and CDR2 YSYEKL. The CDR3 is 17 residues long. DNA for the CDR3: TGCGCCAGCAGCCAGGGTCTTCTAGCGGCCTCCTACAATGAGCAGTTCTTC. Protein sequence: CASSQGLLAASYNEQFF.

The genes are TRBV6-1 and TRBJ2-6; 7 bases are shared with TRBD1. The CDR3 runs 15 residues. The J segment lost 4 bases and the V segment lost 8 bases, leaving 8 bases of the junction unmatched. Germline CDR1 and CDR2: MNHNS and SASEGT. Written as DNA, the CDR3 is TGTGCCAGCCTGCCGACAGGGAGAGGGGCCAACGTCCTGACTTTC. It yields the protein CASLPTGRGANVLTF.

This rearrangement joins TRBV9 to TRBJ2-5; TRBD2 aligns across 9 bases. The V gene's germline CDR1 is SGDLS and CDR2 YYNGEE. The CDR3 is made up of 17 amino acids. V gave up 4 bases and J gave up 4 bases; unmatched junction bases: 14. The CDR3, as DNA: TGTGCCAGCAGCCCTCTGGGCGGGAGGGGCGGTCGAGAGACCCAGTACTTC. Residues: CASSPLGGRGGRETQYF.

The CDR3 sequence: CASSQIAGGRGELFF. The CDR3 coding sequence is TGCGCCAGCAGCCAGATAGCGGGAGGCCGCGGGGAGCTGTTTTTT. The V and J genes are TRBV4-3 and TRBJ2-2; 10 bases fit TRBD2. V lost 3 bases and J lost 7; bases outside the gene matches: 5. CDR3 length: 15 residues. The V gene's germline CDR1 is LGHNA and CDR2 YSLEER.

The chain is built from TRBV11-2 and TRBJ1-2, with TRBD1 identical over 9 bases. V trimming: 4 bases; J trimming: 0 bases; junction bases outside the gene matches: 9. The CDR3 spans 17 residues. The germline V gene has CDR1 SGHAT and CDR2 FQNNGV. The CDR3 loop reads CASSSLGGDRANYGYTF. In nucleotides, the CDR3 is TGTGCCAGCAGCTCCTTAGGGGGGGACAGGGCTAACTATGGCTACACCTTC.

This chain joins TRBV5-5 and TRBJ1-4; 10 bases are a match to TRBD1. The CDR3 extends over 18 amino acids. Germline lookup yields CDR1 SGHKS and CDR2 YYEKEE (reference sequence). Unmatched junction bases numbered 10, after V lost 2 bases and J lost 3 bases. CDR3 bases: TGTGCCAGCAGCTTACCCGGGACAGGGGATATGTCTAATGAAAAACTGTTTTTT. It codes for CASSLPGTGDMSNEKLFF.

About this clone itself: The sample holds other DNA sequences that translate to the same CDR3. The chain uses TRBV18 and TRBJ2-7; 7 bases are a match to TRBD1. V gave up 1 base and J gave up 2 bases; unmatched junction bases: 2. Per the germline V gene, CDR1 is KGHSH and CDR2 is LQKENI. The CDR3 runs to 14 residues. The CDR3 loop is CASSPRQGAYEQYF. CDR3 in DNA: TGTGCCAGCTCACCACGCCAGGGGGCCTACGAGCAGTACTTC.

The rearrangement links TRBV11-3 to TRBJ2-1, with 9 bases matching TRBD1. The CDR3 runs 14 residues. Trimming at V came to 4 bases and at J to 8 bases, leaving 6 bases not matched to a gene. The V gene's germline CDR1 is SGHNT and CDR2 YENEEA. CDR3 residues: CASSWTGAADEQFF. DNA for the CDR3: TGTGCCAGCAGCTGGACAGGGGCCGCCGATGAGCAGTTCTTC. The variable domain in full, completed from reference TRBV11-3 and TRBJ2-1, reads EAGVVQSPRYKIIEKKQPVAFWCNPISGHNTLYWYLQNLGQGPELLIRYENEEAVDDSQLPKDRFSAERLKGVDSTLKIQPAELGDSAVYLCASSWTGAADEQFFGPGTRLTVL.

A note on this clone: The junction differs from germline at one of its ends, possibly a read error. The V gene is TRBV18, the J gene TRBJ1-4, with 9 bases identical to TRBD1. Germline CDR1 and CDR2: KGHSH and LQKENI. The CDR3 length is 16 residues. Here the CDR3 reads CASSPQGYRGQEKLFF. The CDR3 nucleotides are TGTGCCAGCTCGCCACAAGGGTACAGGGGGCAGGAAAAACTGTTTTTT.

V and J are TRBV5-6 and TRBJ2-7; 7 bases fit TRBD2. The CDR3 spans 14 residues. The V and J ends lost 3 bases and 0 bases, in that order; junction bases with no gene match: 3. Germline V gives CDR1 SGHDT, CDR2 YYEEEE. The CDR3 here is CASSSGLGSYEQYF. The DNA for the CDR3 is TGTGCCAGCAGCTCTGGACTAGGCTCCTACGAGCAGTACTTC.

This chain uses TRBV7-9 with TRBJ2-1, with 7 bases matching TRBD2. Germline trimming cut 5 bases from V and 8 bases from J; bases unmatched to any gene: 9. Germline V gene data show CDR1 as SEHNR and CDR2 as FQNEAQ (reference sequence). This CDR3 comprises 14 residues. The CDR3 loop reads CASSPGGRAYEQFF. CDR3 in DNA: TGTGCCAGCAGCCCCGGAGGGAGGGCGTATGAGCAGTTCTTC.